A selection of T cell receptor beta chains follows, all from one sample in a study of shared clonotypes between healthy human individuals. Data came from immunoSEQ multiplex PCR; TCRdb stores just in-frame clones and leaves some out. This sample has a few hundred thousand clones, with just over 95% found just once. Sequencing was carried out using memory CD8+ T cells sorted from blood. The receptor source for this set is a man aged 30 to 39 in good health. Both conserved end residues are part of each CDR3. The D gene is left open where the match is weak. The size entry is marked missing in some rows and otherwise reads once, few, many or a size class.

abundance: .
d_gene: TRBD2
v_gene: TRBV27
j_gene: TRBJ2-7
CDR3aa: CASSFRTSGRANSYEQYF
CDR3nt: TGTGCCAGCAGTTTTCGGACTAGCGGGAGGGCCAACTCCTACGAGCAGTACTTC

abundance: once
d_gene: TRBD2
v_gene: TRBV10-2
j_gene: TRBJ2-1
CDR3aa: CASSEPGLAANEQFF
CDR3nt: TGCGCCAGCAGTGAGCCCGGACTAGCGGCCAATGAGCAGTTCTTC

abundance: .
d_gene: TRBD2
v_gene: TRBV7-6
j_gene: TRBJ2-2
CDR3aa: CASSFSGRATGELFF
CDR3nt: TGTGCCAGCAGCTTTAGCGGGAGGGCCACCGGGGAGCTGTTTTTT

abundance: .
d_gene: .
v_gene: TRBV2
j_gene: TRBJ1-5
CDR3aa: CASRDDGNQPQHF
CDR3nt: TGTGCCAGCAGAGATGATGGCAATCAGCCCCAGCATTTT

abundance: .
d_gene: TRBD2
v_gene: TRBV7-9
j_gene: TRBJ2-1
CDR3aa: CASSLGREGNEQFF
CDR3nt: TGTGCCAGCAGCTTAGGTCGGGAGGGCAATGAGCAGTTCTTC

abundance: .
d_gene: .
v_gene: TRBV6-1
j_gene: TRBJ1-5
CDR3aa: CASIRGISNQPQHF
CDR3nt: TGTGCCAGTATCCGGGGTATTAGCAATCAGCCCCAGCATTTT

abundance: .
d_gene: .
v_gene: TRBV7-9
j_gene: TRBJ2-7
CDR3aa: CASSLTSSYEQYF
CDR3nt: TGTGCCAGCAGCTTGACTAGCTCCTACGAGCAGTACTTC

abundance: .
d_gene: .
v_gene: TRBV19
j_gene: TRBJ2-4
CDR3aa: CASSDGTLRLAKNIQYF
CDR3nt: TGTGCCAGTAGTGACGGGACATTAAGACTAGCCAAAAACATTCAGTACTTC

abundance: .
d_gene: .
v_gene: TRBV19
j_gene: TRBJ2-7
CDR3aa: CASLRRGYGGFTYEQYF
CDR3nt: TGTGCCAGCCTTAGAAGGGGGTACGGGGGGTTCACCTACGAGCAGTACTTC

abundance: .
d_gene: .
v_gene: TRBV28
j_gene: TRBJ1-5
CDR3aa: CASSSWEGRYSNQPQHF
CDR3nt: TGTGCCAGCAGTTCGTGGGAAGGGAGATATAGCAATCAGCCCCAGCATTTT

abundance: .
d_gene: .
v_gene: TRBV5-1
j_gene: TRBJ2-3
CDR3aa: CASRRGTDTQYF
CDR3nt: TGCGCCAGCAGGCGCGGCACAGATACGCAGTATTTT

abundance: .
d_gene: .
v_gene: TRBV6-4
j_gene: TRBJ2-1
CDR3aa: CASSAQSGFNNEQFF
CDR3nt: TGTGCCAGCAGTGCGCAGAGCGGGTTCAACAATGAGCAGTTCTTC

abundance: .
d_gene: TRBD2
v_gene: TRBV5-6
j_gene: TRBJ2-3
CDR3aa: CASTTGTSWFTDTQYF
CDR3nt: TGTGCCAGCACAACCGGGACTAGCTGGTTCACAGATACGCAGTATTTT